This T cell receptor (beta chain) was captured by sequencing in a study of post-analysis software for immune sequencing data. About the research overall: Included among the disease courses, which were recorded for the cohort, were relapsing-remitting, secondary progressive and progressive-relapsing multiple sclerosis. Study-wide points: Those samples that were prepared in the same batch co-clustered strongly by F measure. Higher frequency in patients than in controls was seen for five TRBV segments, with TRBV5-6, TRBV5-1 and TRBV20-1 among them. Comparison with controls showed significantly lower normalized Chao1 diversity in multiple sclerosis patients.

Germline values: CDR1 SQVTM, CDR2 ANQGSEA. CDR3 length: 12 amino acids. V was clipped by 6 bases and J by 6 bases, with 15 bases between them. A note on this clonotype: The antigen remains undetermined.

Unique molecular identifiers tagged the TCR beta cDNA libraries. Starting from roughly 1 to 10 million T cells, the study yielded about 500,000 cDNA molecules. Via MiXCR, TCRdb re-called the PCR reads, giving one row per CDR3 protein. This sample has some 450,000 distinct CDR3 sequences, with approximately 45% found just once. The chain joins TRBV29-1 to TRBJ2-7, with a tentative D call TRBD1 (6 bases). The sequencing sample was made of blood. The TCR was taken from a girl aged 5 to 17 with multiple sclerosis. CDR3 sequence reads: CSVGQGQGEQYF. In DNA form, the CDR3 reads TGCAGCGTGGGGCAGGGGCAGGGCGAGCAGTACTTC.